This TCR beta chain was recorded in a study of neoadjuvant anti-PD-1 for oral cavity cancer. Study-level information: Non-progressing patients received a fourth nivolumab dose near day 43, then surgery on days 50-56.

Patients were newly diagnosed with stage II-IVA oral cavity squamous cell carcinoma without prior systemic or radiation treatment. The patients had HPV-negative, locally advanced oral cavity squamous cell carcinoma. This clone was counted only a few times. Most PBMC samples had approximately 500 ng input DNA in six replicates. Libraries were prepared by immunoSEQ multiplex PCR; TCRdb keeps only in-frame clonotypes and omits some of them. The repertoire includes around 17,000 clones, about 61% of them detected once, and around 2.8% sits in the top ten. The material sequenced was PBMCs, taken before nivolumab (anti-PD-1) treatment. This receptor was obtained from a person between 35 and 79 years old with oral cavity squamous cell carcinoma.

CDR3 bases: TGTGCCAGCACCCCAGACAGGGGAAGTCACAATGAGCAGTTCTTC. Translation: CASTPDRGSHNEQFF. The chain is built from TRBV7-2 and TRBJ2-1; 8 nucleotides agree with TRBD1. This CDR3 has 15 amino acids. The J segment lost 5 bases and the V segment lost 7 bases, leaving 10 bases of the junction unmatched. CDR1 is SGHTA and CDR2 is FQGNSA in the germline V gene.